Each of the 17 T cell receptor beta chains below was sequenced from the same sample in a study of human T cells and chemical hapten exposure. Documented time point: patch test 3, about 24 weeks after DPC sensitization. As for treatment: therapeutic diphenylcyclopropenone sensitization with weekly scalp DPC. TCRdb reprocessed the RACE reads with MiXCR, giving one entry per CDR3 protein. Among about 58,000 distinct CDR3 sequences listed, around an eighth were seen once. Sequenced material: whole blood, taken in connection with sensitization to the hapten diphenylcyclopropenone (DPC). The receptors shown here come from a man aged 30-40 years with alopecia areata. Some clones in this sample may be carry-over from other donors' samples.

This clonotype was found many times. This chain joins TRBV7-3 and TRBJ2-2, with TRBD1 identical over 8 bases. The germline V gene has CDR1 SGHTA and CDR2 FQGTGA. The CDR3 length is 15 residues. V gave up 5 bases and J gave up 7 bases; unmatched junction bases: 9. The CDR3, as DNA: TGTGCCAGCAGCCCCCACGGACAGGGAGGCGGGGAGCTGTTTTTT. Protein product: CASSPHGQGGGELFF.

The chain joins TRBV20-1 to TRBJ1-6; perhaps TRBD1 as D (5 bases). The CDR3 totals 14 residues. Per germline, CDR1 DFQATT and CDR2 SNEGSKA (reference sequence). Deletions cut 5 bases from V and 6 bases from J, with 14 bases between. The CDR3 sequence: CSALSGGSNSPLHF. The DNA for the CDR3 is TGCAGTGCTCTGTCGGGGGGAAGTAATTCACCCCTCCACTTT.

This clonotype occurred a few times. The chain links TRBV19 to TRBJ2-5; TRBD2 aligns across 7 bases. The germline V gene has CDR1 LNHDA and CDR2 SQIVND (reference sequence). The CDR3 extends over 14 amino acids. V dropped 7 bases and J dropped 2; count of bases not matched to a gene: 7. CDR3 sequence (DNA): TGTGCCAGTACCCCATCGGGAGGTCAAGAGACCCAGTACTTC. This translates into CASTPSGGQETQYF.

This clonotype was recorded many times. The rearrangement joins TRBV18 to TRBJ2-7, with D maybe TRBD2 (5 bases). V shed 5 bases and J shed 1 base, with 15 bases lying between them. The CDR3 sequence is 15 residues long. Germline V gene data show CDR1 as KGHSH and CDR2 as LQKENI. This chain's CDR3 is CASSGEGALSYEQYF. Written as DNA, the CDR3 is TGTGCCAGCTCAGGCGAGGGAGCCCTTTCCTACGAGCAGTACTTC.

This clonotype was recorded at least ten times. This chain's CDR3 is CASNDIRNSPLHF. As DNA, the CDR3 is TGTGCCAGCAACGATATCCGGAATTCACCCCTCCACTTT. The chain has TRBV3-1 and TRBJ1-6; the D is unclear. Trimming pared 7 bases from V and 7 bases from J, leaving 11 bases between. The CDR3 extends over 13 amino acids. CDR1 is LGHDT and CDR2 is YNNKEL in the germline V gene (reference sequence).

On this clonotype: A much larger clone lies a single base off, so this may be a read error. The V and J genes are TRBV6-2 or TRBV6-3 and TRBJ1-6, with 7 bases that match TRBD1. There are 13 residues in the CDR3. Germline CDR1 MNHEY, CDR2 SVGEGT. CDR3 DNA sequence: TGTGTCAGCAGTTACATAGGGGGCTCACCCCTCCACTTT. Translated: CVSSYIGGSPLHF.

The J gene is TRBJ1-2, the V gene TRBV12-5, with D unclear. The CDR3 runs to 21 residues. In germline, CDR1 is LGHNT, CDR2 FRNRAP. V was cut by 2 bases and J by 4 bases, with 32 bases left in between. CDR3 amino acids: CASGLFSPGPNLSQTPYGYTF. In DNA form, the CDR3 reads TGTGCTAGTGGTTTGTTCAGCCCCGGGCCTAACCTTTCCCAGACCCCCTATGGCTACACCTTC.

The CDR3 sequence: CASGGQGARNEQFF. Written as DNA, the CDR3 is TGTGCCAGCGGCGGACAGGGGGCGCGAAATGAGCAGTTCTTC. The chain combines TRBV7-2 with TRBJ2-1; 11 bases agree with TRBD1. Germline CDR1 reads SGHTA; CDR2 reads FQGNSA. V lost 8 bases, J lost 7 bases, and 7 bases stayed unmatched. The CDR3 sequence is 14 residues long.

This clonotype was counted between two and nine times. This chain connects TRBV10-3 to TRBJ2-7; TRBD1 or TRBD2 may be the D gene (5 bases each). V dropped 4 bases and J dropped 2 bases, with 9 bases sitting between them. The germline gives CDR1 ENHRY, CDR2 SYGVKD. The CDR3 consists of 13 residues. CDR3 region: CAISGSGPYEQYF. The CDR3, as DNA: TGTGCCATCAGTGGATCGGGGCCCTACGAGCAGTACTTC.

The V gene is TRBV2, the J gene TRBJ1-6, with D unclear. CDR3 length: 14 amino acids. CDR1 and CDR2 (germline): SNHLY, FYNNEI. Trimming removed 2 bases at V and 5 bases at J, with 7 bases between. DNA for the CDR3: TGTGCCAGCAGTGAACAGTTAGATAATTCACCCCTCCACTTT. The encoded protein is CASSEQLDNSPLHF.

This clonotype was recorded at least ten times. The chain joins TRBV6-1 to TRBJ1-1; 8 nucleotides align to TRBD1. The CDR3 runs 15 residues. The ends lost 2 bases at V and 3 bases at J; junction bases unmatched: 5. The germline gives CDR1 MNHNS, CDR2 SASEGT. The CDR3 coding sequence is TGTGCCAGCAGTGAACAGGGGGCGTCGGACACTGAAGCTTTCTTT. Its protein is CASSEQGASDTEAFF.

This chain links TRBV29-1 with TRBJ1-1; D gene unclear. This CDR3 is 13 amino acids long. V dropped 4 bases and J dropped 0 bases, with 9 bases sitting between them. Per the germline V gene, CDR1 is SQVTM and CDR2 is ANQGSEA. The CDR3 nucleotides are TGCAGCGTTGGGAAGAACATGAACACTGAAGCTTTCTTT. It translates to CSVGKNMNTEAFF.

The chain combines TRBV7-2 with TRBJ1-6, with TRBD1 matching 9 bases. The CDR3 is 16 amino acids. V lost 1 base, J lost 8 bases, and 6 bases stayed unmatched. CDR1 and CDR2 (germline): SGHTA, FQGNSA. This chain's CDR3 is CASSLVYRGRDSPLHF. CDR3 bases: TGTGCCAGCAGCTTAGTTTACAGGGGGCGGGATTCACCCCTCCACTTT.

A few counts support this clonotype. The chain links TRBV6-2 or TRBV6-3 to TRBJ1-4; D is ambiguous. This CDR3 comprises 15 residues. V lost 0 bases to trimming and J lost 8 bases, with 13 bases between them. CDR1 is MNHEY, CDR2 SVGEGT, per germline. CDR3 loop: CASSYSKGFNEKLFF. In DNA, the CDR3 is TGTGCCAGCAGTTACTCGAAGGGATTTAACGAAAAACTGTTTTTT.

The chain recombines TRBV5-6 with TRBJ1-5; no clear D. Germline assignment: CDR1 SGHDT and CDR2 YYEEEE. The V gene lost 3 bases and the J gene lost 5 bases, with 6 bases spanning the gap. The CDR3 runs to 12 residues. CDR3 sequence: CASSYRDQPQHF. For the CDR3, the DNA is TGTGCCAGCAGCTACCGGGATCAGCCCCAGCATTTT.

This clonotype was observed many times. The J gene is TRBJ2-6, the V gene TRBV6-5; no firm D call. The V end lost 1 base, the J end lost 4 bases, and 11 bases lay between the germline ends. The CDR3 is 16 amino acids. CDR1 is MNHEY and CDR2 is SVGAGI in the germline V gene. DNA for the CDR3: TGTGCCAGCAGTTACTGGCTAGGACCCGGGGCCAACGTCCTGACTTTC. Encoded protein: CASSYWLGPGANVLTF.

At least ten counts were recorded for this clonotype. The rearrangement uses TRBV5-8 and TRBJ2-1, with 8 bases that match TRBD1. From germline, CDR1 is SGHTS and CDR2 YDEGEE. J lost 0 bases, V lost 4 bases, and 6 bases had no gene match. CDR3 length: 16 residues. CDR3 in amino acids: CASSLDRGFSYNEQFF. The DNA of the CDR3 is TGTGCCAGCAGCCTAGACAGGGGTTTCTCCTACAATGAGCAGTTCTTC.